This T cell receptor beta chain was profiled in a study of blood T cells in healthy people across ages. The authors ran a second PCR of 7 to 11 cycles using a sample-barcoded 5' primer and a J-beta primer mix. TCRdb used MiXCR to reprocess the 5' RACE reads, holding one entry per CDR3 protein. The sample lists just over 800,000 distinct CDR3 sequences; around 62% were seen once. Per sample, a minimum of 6.5 million PBMCs were isolated. Total RNA extraction produced at least 6 micrograms (per sample) for the study. V shed 4 bases and J 2 bases; nucleotides not matched to a gene: 8. The CDR3 is made up of 16 amino acids. The germline V gene has CDR1 MNHNS and CDR2 SASEGT.

This TCR was recovered from a man aged 25-45 years in good health. The source material was blood. The V gene is TRBV6-1, the J gene TRBJ2-1; TRBD1 aligns across 7 bases. The CDR3 bases are TGTGCCAGCAGTGCTCGCTGGGACAGCACCTACAATGAGCAGTTCTTC. Its protein product is CASSARWDSTYNEQFF.